Below, 21 T cell receptor beta chains from the same sample are listed, as sequenced in a study of T-cell memory formation after mild COVID-19. TCRdb reprocessed the 5' RACE reads with MiXCR, giving one entry per CDR3 protein. Of 550,000 to 600,000 distinct CDR3 sequences listed, about a fifth were seen once; the top ten hold approximately 8.4%. The specimen sequenced was PBMCs or a T cell subset sorted from them (not recorded which). The receptors derive from an adult woman who had mild COVID-19 (a few samples of this study predate the infection). Cell type and time point are not known.

This clonotype was counted a few times. The rearrangement links TRBV7-9 to TRBJ1-4; 8 bases fit TRBD1. This CDR3 comprises 14 residues. From germline, CDR1 is SEHNR and CDR2 FQNEAQ (reference sequence). V gave up 4 bases and J gave up 6 bases; unmatched junction bases: 4. CDR3 nucleotide sequence: TGTGCCAGCAGCTCGGACAGGGAAGATGAAAAACTGTTTTTT. Its protein product is CASSSDREDEKLFF.

The chain recombines TRBV5-6 with TRBJ1-1, with 7 bases that match TRBD1. Germline lookup yields CDR1 SGHDT and CDR2 YYEEEE. This CDR3 is 14 amino acids long. V lost 5 bases to trimming and J lost 7 bases; unmatched junction nucleotides: 11. The CDR3 DNA sequence: TGTGCCAGCAGTTTCGGACAGGCTCTGGATGAAGCTTTCTTT. Translation gives CASSFGQALDEAFF.

Only a few counts were recorded for this clonotype. This chain joins TRBV5-1 and TRBJ2-3; possible D gene TRBD2, 6 bases. This CDR3 contains 14 residues. Germline CDR1 SGHRS, CDR2 YFSETQ. V lost 1 base, J lost 2 bases, and 8 bases lay in between. CDR3 in amino acids: CASSLREYTDTQYF. The DNA of the CDR3 is TGCGCCAGCAGCTTGCGGGAGTACACAGATACGCAGTATTTT.

This CDR3 reads CASQTGSHGYTF. The CDR3, as DNA: TGTGCCAGCCAGACAGGGAGCCATGGCTACACCTTC. The chain combines TRBV28 with TRBJ1-2, with 7 positions matching TRBD1. This CDR3 spans 12 amino acids. In germline, CDR1 is MDHEN, CDR2 SYDVKM. The J segment lost 6 bases and the V segment lost 8 bases, leaving 6 bases of the junction unmatched.

The chain combines TRBV3-1 with TRBJ2-3, with a possible D match to TRBD2 (6 bases). The germline V and J ends were trimmed by 0 bases and 0 bases, with 16 bases remaining between them. The germline V gene has CDR1 LGHDT and CDR2 YNNKEL (reference sequence). The CDR3 covers 18 residues. The DNA of the CDR3 is TGTGCCAGCAGCCAAGATCAGAGACTAGTTTTGAGCACAGATACGCAGTATTTT. This translates into CASSQDQRLVLSTDTQYF.

The gene calls are TRBV4-2 and TRBJ2-7, with 7 positions matching TRBD2. This CDR3 contains 15 residues. V lost 1 base to trimming and J lost 6 bases; unmatched junction nucleotides: 9. Germline loops: CDR1 LGHNA, CDR2 YNFKEQ. CDR3 amino acids: CASSQVSGSGLEQYF. CDR3 DNA: TGTGCCAGCAGCCAAGTTTCGGGTAGCGGGCTCGAGCAGTACTTC.

The chain joins TRBV10-3 to TRBJ2-7; 9 bases map to TRBD1. The CDR3 runs 16 residues. Germline V gene lookup returns CDR1 ENHRY and CDR2 SYGVKD. J was trimmed by 4 bases and V by 6 bases; bases with no gene match: 13. The CDR3 protein is CAIRHSPGQGTYEQYF. CDR3 in DNA: TGTGCCATCAGACACTCCCCGGGACAGGGAACGTACGAGCAGTACTTC.

The chain joins TRBV5-4 to TRBJ2-2, with a weak D call TRBD2 (6 bases). V was pared by 1 base and J by 1 base, with 8 bases between. The V gene's germline CDR1 is SGHNT and CDR2 YYREEE (reference sequence). The CDR3 runs to 15 residues. The CDR3 is CASSLTSLNTGELFF. The CDR3 nucleotides read TGTGCCAGCAGCTTGACTAGCCTGAACACCGGGGAGCTGTTTTTT.

This clonotype was seen repeatedly, ten times or more. The CDR3: CASSLDLYEQYF. The CDR3 nucleotides read TGCGCCAGCAGCCTGGACCTCTACGAGCAGTACTTC. This chain links TRBV5-1 with TRBJ2-7; D uncertain. The germline V and J ends were trimmed by 4 bases and 3 bases, with 8 bases remaining between them. CDR3 size: 12 residues. Per the germline V gene, CDR1 is SGHRS and CDR2 is YFSETQ. Looking up the rest from reference TRBV5-1 and TRBJ2-7 gives the full variable domain: KAGVTQTPRYLIKTRGQQVTLSCSPISGHRSVSWYQQTPGQGLQFLFEYFSETQRNKGNFPGRFSGRQFSNSRSEMNVSTLELGDSALYLCASSLDLYEQYFGPGTRLTVT.

Only a few counts were recorded for this clonotype. V and J are TRBV20-1 and TRBJ2-1; D possibly corresponds to TRBD2 (5 bases). Trimming took 0 bases from V and 5 from J, leaving 17 bases between them. CDR1 is DFQATT, CDR2 SNEGSKA, per germline (reference sequence). CDR3 size: 16 residues. CDR3 amino acids: CSARDEERTWDNEQFF. The CDR3 DNA is TGCAGTGCTAGAGATGAAGAGCGGACTTGGGACAATGAGCAGTTCTTC.

J is TRBJ2-5 and V is TRBV24-1; D not certain. Germline V gene data show CDR1 as KGHDR and CDR2 as SFDVKD. V was pared by 5 bases and J by 2 bases, with 11 bases between. The CDR3 loop spans 14 amino acids. CDR3: CATSGVVGQETQYF. CDR3 DNA sequence: TGTGCCACCAGTGGTGTCGTCGGGCAAGAGACCCAGTACTTC.

In its sample, this clonotype was seen a few times. CDR3 residues: CSARDRRGTRNTEAFF. CDR3 nucleotide sequence: TGCAGTGCTAGAGATAGAAGGGGGACAAGGAACACTGAAGCTTTCTTT. V usage is TRBV20-1 and J usage is TRBJ1-1, with a possible D match to TRBD1 (6 bases). V dropped 0 bases and J dropped 1 base, with 15 bases sitting between them. The CDR3 has 16 amino acids. CDR1 DFQATT and CDR2 SNEGSKA come from the germline V gene (reference sequence).

The chain couples TRBV7-9 to TRBJ2-7; 8 bases are shared with TRBD1. This CDR3 has 16 amino acids. With V trimmed by 5 bases and J by 0 bases, 9 bases remained unmatched. Germline V gives CDR1 SEHNR, CDR2 FQNEAQ (reference sequence). The chain's CDR3 is CASSRIGQGSSYEQYF. The CDR3, as DNA: TGTGCCAGCAGCCGTATCGGACAGGGAAGCTCCTACGAGCAGTACTTC. Using reference TRBV7-9 and TRBJ2-7 for the parts outside the CDR3, the full variable domain is DTGVSQNPRHKITKRGQNVTFRCDPISEHNRLYWYRQTLGQGPEFLTYFQNEAQLEKSRLLSDRFSAERPKGSFSTLEIQRTEQGDSAMYLCASSRIGQGSSYEQYFGPGTRLTVT.

This clonotype has just a few counts. The chain has TRBV27 and TRBJ2-1, with D uncertain. CDR1 is MNHEY and CDR2 is SMNVEV in the germline V gene (reference sequence). V shed 3 bases and J shed 9 bases, with 3 bases lying between them. This CDR3 is built from 10 residues. CDR3 residues: CASSFPEQFF. The CDR3 DNA follows: TGTGCCAGCAGTTTTCCTGAGCAGTTCTTC.

The chain links TRBV15 to TRBJ2-3; tentatively, D is TRBD2 (6 bases). Trimming removed 2 bases at V and 3 bases at J, with 15 bases between. CDR1 and CDR2 (germline): LNHNV, YYDKDF (reference sequence). CDR3 length: 16 residues. The CDR3 loop reads CATSRFEAGPTDTQYF. The CDR3 nucleotides are TGTGCCACCAGCAGATTTGAGGCGGGGCCGACAGATACGCAGTATTTT. Filled out from reference TRBV15 and TRBJ2-3, the complete variable domain reads DAMVIQNPRYQVTQFGKPVTLSCSQTLNHNVMYWYQQKSSQAPKLLFHYYDKDFNNEADTPDNFQSRRPNTSFCFLDIRSPGLGDTAMYLCATSRFEAGPTDTQYFGPGTRLTVL.

The CDR3 region has the DNA TGTGCCACCAGGGGGTACAGGATGAACACTGAAGCTTTCTTT. Protein: CATRGYRMNTEAFF. This chain links TRBV30 with TRBJ1-1, with 7 positions matching TRBD1. V was pared by 8 bases and J by 0 bases, with 9 bases of the junction left unmatched. CDR1 is GTSNPN, CDR2 SVGIG, per germline (reference sequence). The CDR3 sequence is 14 residues long.

This chain connects TRBV9 to TRBJ2-6; no firm D call. There are 18 residues in the CDR3. The germline V gene has CDR1 SGDLS and CDR2 YYNGEE. Trimming removed 2 bases at V and 0 bases at J, with 15 bases between. The CDR3 reads CASSVRQADSSGANVLTF. The CDR3 nucleotides are TGTGCCAGCAGCGTCCGGCAGGCCGACTCCTCTGGGGCCAACGTCCTGACTTTC.

The sample holds a few counts of this clonotype. This sequence joins TRBV7-8 and TRBJ2-3; D might be TRBD1 or TRBD2, each matching 5 bases. The CDR3 runs 15 residues. From germline, CDR1 is SGHVS and CDR2 FQNEAQ. The V gene lost 4 bases and the J gene lost 6 bases, with 17 bases spanning the gap. CDR3 DNA: TGTGCCAGCAGCTCCCGCACGGGGCTAGCCGATACGCAGTATTTT. As protein: CASSSRTGLADTQYF.

This clonotype has a handful of counts. The chain combines TRBV12-3 or TRBV12-4 with TRBJ1-5; 7 bases line up with TRBD1. This CDR3 has 14 residues. V was clipped by 4 bases and J by 7 bases; unmatched bases: 7. CDR3 sequence (DNA): TGTGCCAGCAGTTCTCAGGGGGAGAGGCAGCCCCAGCATTTT. Translated: CASSSQGERQPQHF.

The gene calls are TRBV20-1 and TRBJ1-1; perhaps TRBD1 as D (6 bases). Trimming removed 1 base from V and 2 bases from J, with 11 bases in between. CDR1 is DFQATT and CDR2 is SNEGSKA in the germline V gene (reference sequence). This CDR3 is 14 amino acids long. CDR3 nucleotide sequence: TGCAGTGCTAGAGGCCAACAGGGAAACACTGAAGCTTTCTTT. This translates into CSARGQQGNTEAFF.

This clonotype was found a few times. The gene calls are TRBV7-2 and TRBJ1-1; D uncertain. CDR3 length equals 12 residues. Germline V lookup: CDR1 SGHTA, CDR2 FQGNSA. V dropped 5 bases and J dropped 4 bases, with 8 bases sitting between them. Here the CDR3 reads CASSTDFTEAFF. As DNA, the CDR3 is TGTGCCAGCAGCACCGATTTCACTGAAGCTTTCTTT.